The entry below gives a single T cell receptor (beta chain) sequence along with its context. Its matching antigen is unknown. The sample belongs to a study of tumor-infiltrating lymphocytes in primary liver carcinoma. DNA and RNA were both co-extracted from about 20-30 mg of bulk tissue that had not been sorted. Regarding the study as a whole: Among top clones, only about 7-24% appeared in all five tumor regions.

A constant-region primer primed TCR beta cDNA synthesis from 450 to 550 ng of total RNA. ARM-PCR was slightly modified, and three nested multiplex PCR rounds with it gave rise to the TCR beta libraries. TCRdb re-called the multiplex PCR reads with MiXCR, one entry per CDR3 protein. The table lists some 190,000 distinct CDR3 sequences, over 80% of them singletons, with 15% to 20% in the top ten. Sequenced input: tumor tissue from primary liver carcinoma. This receptor was identified in a man aged 35 to 55 with primary liver carcinoma and hepatitis B virus infection.

The CDR3 here is CGGAGASILTQYF. Here the CDR3 DNA reads TGCGGCGGAGCGGGAGCGTCCATACTGACGCAGTATTTT. The V and J genes are TRBV29-1 and TRBJ2-3; 8 bases are shared with TRBD2. The CDR3 has 13 residues. The germline V gene has CDR1 SQVTM and CDR2 ANQGSEA.